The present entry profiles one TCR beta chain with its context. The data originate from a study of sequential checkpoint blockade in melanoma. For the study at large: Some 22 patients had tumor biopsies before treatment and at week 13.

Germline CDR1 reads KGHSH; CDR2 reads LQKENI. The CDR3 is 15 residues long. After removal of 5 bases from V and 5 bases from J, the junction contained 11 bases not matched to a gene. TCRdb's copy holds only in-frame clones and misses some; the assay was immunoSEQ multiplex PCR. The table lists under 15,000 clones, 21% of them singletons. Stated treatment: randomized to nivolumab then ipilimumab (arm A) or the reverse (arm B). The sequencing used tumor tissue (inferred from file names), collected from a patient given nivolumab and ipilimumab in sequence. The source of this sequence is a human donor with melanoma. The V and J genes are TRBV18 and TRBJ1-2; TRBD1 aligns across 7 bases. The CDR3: CASSATTVRGYGYTF. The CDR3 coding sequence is TGTGCCAGCTCAGCCACTACGGTCAGGGGGTATGGCTACACCTTC.